The 4 T cell receptor beta chains below come from one sample, sequenced in a study of T cell responses to AZD1222 COVID-19 vaccine listed by TCRdb under 2021. Read against the paper, the sample's time point label means: about 28 days (+/-7) after the second vaccine dose. Library preparation employed the immunoSEQ multiplex PCR assay. TCRdb provides this immuneACCESS table in a form limited to in-frame rearrangements. Some clones are lacking; in checked studies, under half of them reflect an unresolved V gene, and why the rest are absent is not known. For this sample there are fewer than 150,000 clones; roughly nine tenths appear just once. The ten biggest clones cover about 9.9% of the sample. The source was peripheral blood, collected 28 days after the second AZD1222 dose. These receptors were obtained from an adult who received the AZD1222 COVID-19 vaccine.

The chain links TRBV5-6 to TRBJ1-2; tentative D call: TRBD1 (5 bases). From germline, CDR1 is SGHDT and CDR2 YYEEEE. CDR3 length: 17 amino acids. V dropped 6 bases and J dropped 5 bases, with 26 bases sitting between them. The CDR3 here is CASTTYGGDSAIYGYTF. The CDR3 coding sequence is TGTGCCAGCACTACATACGGCGGGGACTCCGCTATATATGGCTACACCTTC.

The CDR3 spells CASSIVGQTYQETQYF. The CDR3 region has the DNA TGTGCCAGTAGTATCGTCGGCCAGACGTACCAAGAGACCCAGTACTTC. The chain combines TRBV19 with TRBJ2-5; D is uncertain. Trimming took off 3 bases at V and 0 bases at J, with 14 bases between the two ends. This CDR3 is 16 amino acids long. From germline, CDR1 is LNHDA and CDR2 SQIVND (reference sequence). Together with reference TRBV19 and TRBJ2-5, the CDR3 gives the full variable domain: DGGITQSPKYLFRKEGQNVTLSCEQNLNHDAMYWYRQDPGQGLRLIYYSQIVNDFQKGDIAEGYSVSREKKESFPLTVTSAQKNPTAFYLCASSIVGQTYQETQYFGPGTRLLVL.

This sequence joins TRBV11-2 and TRBJ1-6; unclear D gene. V was pared by 6 bases and J by 7 bases, with 13 bases between. Germline V gene lookup returns CDR1 SGHAT and CDR2 FQNNGV. The CDR3 extends over 14 amino acids. CDR3 DNA: TGTGCCAGCAGTACGGACGGGCTGAATTCACCCCTCCACTTT. It encodes CASSTDGLNSPLHF. The full variable domain, completed using reference TRBV11-2 and TRBJ1-6, is EAGVAQSPRYKIIEKRQSVAFWCNPISGHATLYWYQQILGQGPKLLIQFQNNGVVDDSQLPKDRFSAERLKGVDSTLKIQPAKLEDSAVYLCASSTDGLNSPLHFGNGTRLTVT.

This clone is a singleton in its sample. The rearrangement uses TRBV6-5 and TRBJ1-5; unclear D gene. From germline, CDR1 is MNHEY and CDR2 SVGAGI. CDR3 length: 14 residues. V was trimmed by 5 bases and J by 2 bases, leaving 10 bases between them. CDR3 in amino acids: CASSPYGGNQPQHF. CDR3 DNA: TGTGCCAGCAGTCCCTATGGTGGCAATCAGCCCCAGCATTTT.